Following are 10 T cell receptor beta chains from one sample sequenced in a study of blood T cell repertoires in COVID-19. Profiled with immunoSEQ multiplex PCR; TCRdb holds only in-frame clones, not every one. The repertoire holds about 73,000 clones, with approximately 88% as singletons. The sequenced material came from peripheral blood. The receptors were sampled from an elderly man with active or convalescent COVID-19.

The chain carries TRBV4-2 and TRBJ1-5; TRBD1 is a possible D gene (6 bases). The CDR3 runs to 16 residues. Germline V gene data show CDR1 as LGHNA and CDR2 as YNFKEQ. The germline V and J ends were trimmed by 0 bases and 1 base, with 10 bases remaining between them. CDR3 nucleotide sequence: TGTGCCAGCAGCCAAGATTCCAGGGGAAGCAATCAGCCCCAGCATTTT. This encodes CASSQDSRGSNQPQHF.

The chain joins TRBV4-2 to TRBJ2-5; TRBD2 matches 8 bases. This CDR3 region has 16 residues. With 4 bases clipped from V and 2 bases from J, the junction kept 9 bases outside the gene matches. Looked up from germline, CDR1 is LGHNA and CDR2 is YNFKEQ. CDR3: CASSLAVGGGQETQYF. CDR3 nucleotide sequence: TGTGCCAGCAGCCTGGCCGTCGGGGGGGGACAAGAGACCCAGTACTTC.

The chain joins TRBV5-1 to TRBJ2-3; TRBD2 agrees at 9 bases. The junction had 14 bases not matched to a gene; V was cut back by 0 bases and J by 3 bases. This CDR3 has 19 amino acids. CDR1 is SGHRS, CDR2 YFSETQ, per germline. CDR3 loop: CASSLEAAGGLFSTDTQYF. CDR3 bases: TGCGCCAGCAGCTTGGAGGCAGCGGGGGGCCTGTTTTCAACAGATACGCAGTATTTT.

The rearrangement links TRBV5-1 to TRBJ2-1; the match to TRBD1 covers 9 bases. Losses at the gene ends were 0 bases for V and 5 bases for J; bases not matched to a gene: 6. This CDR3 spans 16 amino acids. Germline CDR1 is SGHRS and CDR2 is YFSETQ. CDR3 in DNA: TGCGCCAGCAGCTTGGCTTCGGGGACAGGGAACAATGAGCAGTTCTTC. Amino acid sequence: CASSLASGTGNNEQFF.

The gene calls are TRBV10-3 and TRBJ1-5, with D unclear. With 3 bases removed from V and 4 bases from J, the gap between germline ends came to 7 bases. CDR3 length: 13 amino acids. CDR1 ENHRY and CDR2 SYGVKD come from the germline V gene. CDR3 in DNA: TGTGCCATCAGTGACTCAGATAATCAGCCCCAGCATTTT. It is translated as CAISDSDNQPQHF.

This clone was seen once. This chain's CDR3 is CASSRDRANTEAFF. The CDR3 nucleotides are TGCGCCAGCAGCCGGGACAGGGCTAACACTGAAGCTTTCTTT. The chain joins TRBV5-1 to TRBJ1-1; 9 bases fit TRBD1. The CDR3 is made up of 14 amino acids. The germline CDR1 and CDR2 sequences are SGHRS and YFSETQ. J was trimmed by 2 bases and V by 4 bases; bases with no gene match: 3.

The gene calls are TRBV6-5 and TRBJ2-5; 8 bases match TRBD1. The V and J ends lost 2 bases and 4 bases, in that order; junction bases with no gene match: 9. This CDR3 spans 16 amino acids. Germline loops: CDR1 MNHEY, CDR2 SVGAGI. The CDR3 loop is CASSYPTGGTLETQYF. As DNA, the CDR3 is TGTGCCAGCAGTTACCCCACAGGGGGGACTCTAGAGACCCAGTACTTC.

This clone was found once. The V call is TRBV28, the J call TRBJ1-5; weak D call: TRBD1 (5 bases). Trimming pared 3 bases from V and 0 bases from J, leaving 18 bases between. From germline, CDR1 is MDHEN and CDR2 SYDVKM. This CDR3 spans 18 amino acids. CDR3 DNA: TGTGCCAGCAGTTTGGGGACGGGACTCACGTATAGCAATCAGCCCCAGCATTTT. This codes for CASSLGTGLTYSNQPQHF.

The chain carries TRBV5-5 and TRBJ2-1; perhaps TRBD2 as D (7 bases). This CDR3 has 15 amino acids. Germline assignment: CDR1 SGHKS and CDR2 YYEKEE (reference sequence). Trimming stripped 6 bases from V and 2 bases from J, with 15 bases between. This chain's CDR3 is CASTGGRGTYNEQFF. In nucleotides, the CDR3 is TGTGCCAGCACCGGGGGGCGGGGTACCTACAATGAGCAGTTCTTC.

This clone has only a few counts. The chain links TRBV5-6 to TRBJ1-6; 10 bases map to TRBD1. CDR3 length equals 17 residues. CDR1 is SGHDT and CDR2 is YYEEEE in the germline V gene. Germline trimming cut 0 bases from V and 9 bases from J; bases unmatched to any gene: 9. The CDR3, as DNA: TGTGCCAGCAGCTTGGGGGACAGGGGCCGTTGGGGTTCACCCCTCCACTTT. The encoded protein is CASSLGDRGRWGSPLHF.